This T cell receptor beta chain comes out of a study of T-cell memory formation after mild COVID-19. The wider study: Clustering of TCRs was largely donor specific.

TCRdb redid the calling of the 5' RACE reads with MiXCR, one entry per CDR3 protein. Among 200,000 to 250,000 distinct CDR3 sequences, roughly 10% were seen once, and the ten largest hold around 3.3%. The table lists this clonotype with a few counts. Its antigen is still unknown. CDR3 length: 12 residues. The V end lost 5 bases, the J end lost 3 bases, and 8 bases lay between the germline ends. Germline CDR1 is MNHEY and CDR2 is SMNVEV (reference sequence). Study-level results: Pre-infection memory showed some responding clones, and this suggested that cross-reactive memory joined.

The rearrangement uses TRBV27 and TRBJ2-7; weak D call: TRBD2 (5 bases). The TCR was taken from a man aged 18 to 29 who had mild COVID-19 (a few samples of this study predate the infection). Cell type and time point are not known. Sequenced material: PBMCs or a T cell subset sorted from them (not recorded which). The CDR3 region has the DNA TGTGCCAGCAGTGGACGGGACTACGAGCAGTACTTC. It translates to CASSGRDYEQYF.